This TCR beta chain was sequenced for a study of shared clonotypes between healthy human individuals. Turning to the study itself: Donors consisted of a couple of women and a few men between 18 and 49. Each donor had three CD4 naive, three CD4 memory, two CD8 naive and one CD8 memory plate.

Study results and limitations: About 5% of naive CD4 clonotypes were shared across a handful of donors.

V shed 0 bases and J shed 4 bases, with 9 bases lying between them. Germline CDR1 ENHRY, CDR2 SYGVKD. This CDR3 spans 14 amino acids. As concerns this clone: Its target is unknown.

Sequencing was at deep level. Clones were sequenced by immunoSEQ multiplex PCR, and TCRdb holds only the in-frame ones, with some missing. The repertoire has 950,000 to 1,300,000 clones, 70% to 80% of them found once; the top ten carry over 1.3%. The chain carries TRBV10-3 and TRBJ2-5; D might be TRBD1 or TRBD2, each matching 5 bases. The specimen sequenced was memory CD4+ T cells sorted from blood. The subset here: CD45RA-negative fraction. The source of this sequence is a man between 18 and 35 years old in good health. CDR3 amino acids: CAISESPGGETQYF. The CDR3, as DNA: TGTGCCATCAGTGAGTCCCCTGGGGGAGAGACCCAGTACTTC.